This T cell receptor (beta chain) was sequenced during a study of vaccination effects on CD4 cells after COVID-19 (dated by TCRdb to 2021 to 2024). Some background on the complete study: To identify antigen-specific CD4+ T cell clonotypes by their expansion, the ViraFEST assay first stimulated PBMC with viral peptide pools and then applied TCR sequencing. SARS-CoV-2 spike-specific CD4+ TCR repertoires were compared before and after mRNA vaccination in COVID-19 convalescent patients and in infection-naive vaccine recipients. In the study, cultures from other donors were sequenced using the Oncomine TCR Beta short-read assay on an Illumina iSeq 100. Across the study, the median time from the second dose to post-vaccine sampling was 72 days (range 14 to 241). Fewer than 2.5 million PBMC per well were cultured in IMDM with around 5% human AB serum, 10 IU/ml IL-2 and gentamicin, plus 10 ug/ml peptides. Altogether, nine to ten COVID-19 convalescent patients and a handful of SARS-CoV-2-naive healthy vaccine recipients made up the full study.

To prepare the library, the immunoSEQ multiplex PCR assay was applied. DNA from the cultured and isolated CD4+ T cells underwent TCR beta CDR3 sequencing. As for the authors' bioinformatics: Non-productive TCR sequences were discarded, and reads were trimmed to the CDR3 region, with only CDR3s of 7 or more amino acids retained. Antigen-specific clonotypes were identified using the MANAFEST web app by comparison of expansion in peptide wells against reference cultures. Positive clones required FDR<0.05 expansion versus reference and all other wells, odds ratio above 5, and frequency above 0.1% in two replicate wells. Cross-reactive clonotypes were defined as significantly expanded in SARS-CoV-2 spike wells and in at least one common cold coronavirus spike condition. Levenshtein distance calculated with the stringdist R package was used to assess CDR3 similarity, and unrooted trees were constructed with ape in R 3.6.1. TCRdb took this table from immuneACCESS and kept in-frame rearrangements with V and J called. Such tables lack part of the clones; where checked against another copy, unresolved V genes explain under half of the gap, and the rest is unexplained. That table gives V, J and clone size, and the DNA gave D and trimming. The sample profile shows tens of thousands of clones; roughly 80% of them were found once. The leading ten clones occupy under 2.5% of the sample.

On the study overall, not on this receptor specifically: In healthy vaccine recipients, vaccine-induced clones were almost all SARS-CoV-2 mono-reactive, with only 1 of 255 cross-reactive with common cold coronaviruses. Clones induced by infection and clones induced by vaccination both contracted markedly at late timepoints after vaccination, which fits with T cell responses waning over time. Only a small number of convalescent patients were included, and no early post-infection timepoints were available, which limited the study.

After roughly 11 days of culture, CD4+ T cells were isolated with the EasySep CD4+ T cell isolation kit. Each participant received two doses of an mRNA SARS-CoV-2 vaccine, either BNT162b2 or mRNA-1273. Healthy vaccine recipients had no prior SARS-CoV-2 infection, confirmed by negative nucleocapsid antibodies before and after vaccination. Half of the culture medium was replaced with fresh IL-2-containing medium on days 3 and 7. Unless otherwise noted, each peptide stimulation condition was cultured in triplicate wells. Using Ficoll-Paque Plus gradient centrifugation, PBMC were separated from whole blood and then either used fresh or cryopreserved at -140C. Genomic DNA was extracted from cultured CD4+ T cells with the QIAamp micro DNA kit. A note on this clone: No cognate antigen has been identified for it. No much larger clonotype is one base removed from it; base qualities were not supplied.

Reading from cysteine to phenylalanine, the CDR3 counts 11 amino acids. Just CDR3 DNA is preserved here, 33 bases in frame from base 1. Cut back by 5 bases and 3 bases, the V and J ends lie 5 bases apart. Based on the germline V gene (reference sequence), the CDR1 and CDR2 sequences are DFQATT and SNEGSKA. This TCR was sampled from a human donor who received a COVID-19 vaccine. The sequence is built from TRBV20-1 and TRBJ2-1; the D gene cannot be named for sure. The source material was CD4+ T cells from PBMCs cultured without peptide, sampled after COVID-19 vaccination. The DNA sequence is given as TGCAGTGCTCCTGACTACAATGAGCAGTTCTTC. Its amino acids are CSAPDYNEQFF.